These 15 T cell receptor beta chains came from one sample sequenced in a study of cytomegalovirus exposure and HLA in healthy donors. Primers for the PCR totalled 60 Vbeta and 13 Jbeta. Sequencing used immunoSEQ multiplex PCR; TCRdb keeps in-frame clones, though not all of them. Of 85,000 to 130,000 clones detected, about two thirds appear once; the ten largest clones hold 0.6% to 1%. The sample comprised PBMCs. These receptors were collected from a boy between 5 and 17 years old in good health and CMV-seronegative.

J is TRBJ2-1 and V is TRBV28, with 7 bases fitting TRBD2. V lost 6 bases, J lost 4 bases, and 9 bases stayed unmatched. This CDR3 spans 15 amino acids. Germline CDR1 MDHEN, CDR2 SYDVKM. The CDR3 reads CASRVGGSSYNEQFF. CDR3 nucleotides: TGTGCCAGCAGGGTCGGCGGGAGTTCTTACAATGAGCAGTTCTTC. Based on the CDR3 plus reference TRBV28 and TRBJ2-1, the full variable domain is DVKVTQSSRYLVKRTGEKVFLECVQDMDHENMFWYRQDPGLGLRLIYFSYDVKMKEKGDIPEGYSVSREKKERFSLILESASTNQTSMYLCASRVGGSSYNEQFFGPGTRLTVL.

The rearrangement links TRBV4-1 to TRBJ1-1, with 7 positions matching TRBD1. Germline lookup yields CDR1 MGHRA and CDR2 YSYEKL. This CDR3 contains 15 residues. V shed 3 bases and J 5 bases; nucleotides not matched to a gene: 9. Written as DNA, the CDR3 is TGCGCCAGCAGCCAGCGGAGGGGGCTGGTGACTGAAGCTTTCTTT. This translates into CASSQRRGLVTEAFF.

This clone was found once. The chain's CDR3 is CASSLAGQGGMQQFF. The CDR3 bases are TGTGCCAGCAGCTTGGCGGGACAGGGTGGAATGCAGCAGTTCTTC. This sequence joins TRBV7-3 and TRBJ2-1; the match to TRBD1 covers 9 bases. The CDR3 loop spans 15 amino acids. J gave up 11 bases and V 3 bases, and 11 bases lay outside the gene matches. Germline V CDR1 and CDR2: SGHTA, FQGTGA.

A remark on this clone: One end of the junction does not line up with germline, which may come from a read error. The rearrangement links TRBV19 to TRBJ1-1, with D possibly matching TRBD1 (6 bases). This CDR3 contains 15 residues. Germline V gene data show CDR1 as LNHDA and CDR2 as SQIVND (reference sequence). CDR3 amino acids: CASSIQGTVNTEAFF. In DNA, the CDR3 is TGTGCCAGCAGTATACAGGGTACGGTGAACACTGAAGCTTTCTTT.

The chain employs TRBV19 and TRBJ1-2, with D unresolved. CDR3 length: 13 residues. Trimming shortened V by 8 bases and J by 7 bases, and 17 bases separated the two germline ends. Germline CDR1 LNHDA, CDR2 SQIVND (reference sequence). CDR3 sequence: CASAEGLPPGYTF. The CDR3 nucleotides read TGTGCCAGTGCGGAGGGTCTGCCCCCTGGCTACACCTTC.

The genes are TRBV4-1 and TRBJ2-7; maybe TRBD1 (7 bases). The V gene lost 1 base and the J gene lost 5 bases, with 15 bases spanning the gap. This CDR3 has 15 amino acids. CDR1 MGHRA and CDR2 YSYEKL come from the germline V gene. CDR3 region: CASSQVARGVNEQYF. CDR3 DNA: TGCGCCAGCAGCCAAGTAGCCAGGGGGGTCAACGAGCAGTACTTC.

The chain employs TRBV12-2 and TRBJ2-7; TRBD2 is the table's D call and was not checked against the DNA. TRBV12-2 is flagged as a pseudogene. The CDR3 covers 15 residues. The CDR3 loop reads CASRFSSAGSYEQYF. DNA for the CDR3: TGTGCAAGTCGCTTCTCTTCAGCGGGGTCCTACGAGCAGTACTTC.

J is TRBJ1-5 and V is TRBV19; no firm D call. Germline-derived CDR1 and CDR2 are LNHDA and SQIVND (reference sequence). The CDR3 sequence is 14 residues long. V was pared by 6 bases and J by 1 base, with 10 bases between. CDR3 coding DNA: TGTGCCAGTAGCATCAGGTCAAGCAATCAGCCCCAGCATTTT. It yields the protein CASSIRSSNQPQHF.

The CDR3, as DNA: TGTGCCAGCAGCTTGGGAGGGAGATACGAGCAGTACTTC. Translated, it gives CASSLGGRYEQYF. V is TRBV5-4 and J is TRBJ2-7; weak D call: TRBD2 (5 bases). V lost 0 bases to trimming and J lost 4 bases, with 8 bases between them. CDR1 is SGHNT and CDR2 is YYREEE in the germline V gene (reference sequence). The CDR3 is 13 amino acids.

This rearrangement joins TRBV4-1 to TRBJ2-2, with a weak D call TRBD2 (6 bases). Trimming removed 6 bases at V and 4 bases at J, with 15 bases between. The CDR3 is 15 residues long. Germline V lookup: CDR1 MGHRA, CDR2 YSYEKL. CDR3 protein: CASSTAGSGTGELFF. CDR3 nucleotides: TGCGCCAGCAGTACGGCGGGATCGGGCACCGGGGAGCTGTTTTTT.

The V call is TRBV5-1, the J call TRBJ2-7, with 12 bases identical to TRBD2. The germline V gene has CDR1 SGHRS and CDR2 YFSETQ. This CDR3 is built from 14 residues. With V trimmed by 3 bases and J by 4 bases, 2 bases remained unmatched. The CDR3 protein is CASSSTSGSYEQYF. CDR3 sequence (DNA): TGCGCCAGCAGCTCGACTAGCGGGAGTTACGAGCAGTACTTC. The full variable domain, its missing parts supplied by reference TRBV5-1 and TRBJ2-7, is KAGVTQTPRYLIKTRGQQVTLSCSPISGHRSVSWYQQTPGQGLQFLFEYFSETQRNKGNFPGRFSGRQFSNSRSEMNVSTLELGDSALYLCASSSTSGSYEQYFGPGTRLTVT.

This clone was counted a single time. CDR3 amino acids: CAWSEGPPLLYGYTF. The CDR3 DNA reads TGTGCCTGGAGTGAGGGGCCTCCCCTTCTATATGGCTACACCTTC. V and J are TRBV30 and TRBJ1-2, with D maybe TRBD1 (5 bases). This CDR3 is built from 15 residues. Between the trimmed V and J ends, which lost 1 base and 5 bases, there was a span of 17 bases. Germline V gene lookup returns CDR1 GTSNPN and CDR2 SVGIG (reference sequence). The entire variable domain, with the rest obtained from reference TRBV30 and TRBJ1-2, is as follows: SQTIHQWPATLVQPVGSPLSLECTVEGTSNPNLYWYRQAAGRGLQLLFYSVGIGQISSEVPQNLSASRPQDRQFILSSKKLLLSDSGFYLCAWSEGPPLLYGYTFGSGTRLTVV.

This chain connects TRBV25-1 to TRBJ2-7; tentative D call: TRBD2 (6 bases). The V and J ends lost 3 bases and 5 bases respectively, with 20 bases between them. Germline V gene lookup returns CDR1 MGHDK and CDR2 SYGVNS. This CDR3 has 16 residues. The CDR3 nucleotides read TGTGCCAGCAGTGATCAAGTCGCGGGAAGCATCCACGAGCAGTACTTC. It is translated as CASSDQVAGSIHEQYF.

This chain links TRBV5-4 with TRBJ2-7; 7 nucleotides agree with TRBD1. The V gene end was trimmed by 2 bases and the J gene end by 2 bases; junction bases not matched to a gene: 4. Germline loops: CDR1 SGHNT, CDR2 YYREEE (reference sequence). The CDR3 extends over 14 amino acids. The CDR3 loop is CASSFSGTAYEQYF. The CDR3 DNA is TGTGCCAGCAGCTTCTCCGGGACAGCCTACGAGCAGTACTTC. Combining the CDR3 with reference TRBV5-4 and TRBJ2-7 gives the whole variable domain ETGVTQSPTHLIKTRGQQVTLRCSSQSGHNTVSWYQQALGQGPQFIFQYYREEENGRGNFPPRFSGLQFPNYSSELNVNALELDDSALYLCASSFSGTAYEQYFGPGTRLTVT.

The genes are TRBV2 and TRBJ2-7; 10 bases match TRBD1. The CDR3 is 12 residues long. V lost 11 bases to trimming and J lost 5 bases; unmatched junction nucleotides: 6. Germline V gives CDR1 SNHLY, CDR2 FYNNEI. The CDR3 here is CAGRDRGHEQYF. The CDR3 DNA reads TGTGCCGGACGGGACAGGGGCCACGAGCAGTACTTC.